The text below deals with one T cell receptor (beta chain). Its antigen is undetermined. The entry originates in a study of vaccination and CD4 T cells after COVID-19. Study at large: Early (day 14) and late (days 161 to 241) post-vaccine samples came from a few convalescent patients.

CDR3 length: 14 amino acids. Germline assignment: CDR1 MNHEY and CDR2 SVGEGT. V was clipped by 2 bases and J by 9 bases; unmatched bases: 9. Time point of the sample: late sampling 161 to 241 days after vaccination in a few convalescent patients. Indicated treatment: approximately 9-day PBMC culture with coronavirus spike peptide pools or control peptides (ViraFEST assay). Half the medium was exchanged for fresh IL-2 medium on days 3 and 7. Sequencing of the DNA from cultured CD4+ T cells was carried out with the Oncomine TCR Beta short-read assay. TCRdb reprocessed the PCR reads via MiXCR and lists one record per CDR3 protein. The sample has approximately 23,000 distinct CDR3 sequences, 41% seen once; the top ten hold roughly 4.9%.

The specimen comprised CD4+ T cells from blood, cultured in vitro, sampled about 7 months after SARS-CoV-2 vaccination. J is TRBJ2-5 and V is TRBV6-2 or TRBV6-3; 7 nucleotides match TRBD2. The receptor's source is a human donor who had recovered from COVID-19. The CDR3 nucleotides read TGTGCCAGCAGTTACCGGCGGGAGAAGGTCGCCCAGTACTTC. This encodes CASSYRREKVAQYF.